This T cell receptor beta chain was identified during a study of blood T cells in healthy people across ages. Study results and caveats: Leaving the PBMCs unsorted stopped any conclusive comparison of naive versus antigen-experienced cells.

With regard to this clonotype: Its antigen is not known.

The CDR3 sequence is 14 residues long. Trimming left V 7 bases short and J 5 bases short, with 20 bases between. Looked up from germline, CDR1 is SQVTM and CDR2 is ANQGSEA. PCR was performed a second time for roughly 7 to 11 cycles using a sample-barcoded 5' primer and a J-beta primer mix. Every cDNA molecule carried a tag from a template-switch adaptor bearing 12 random nucleotides. TCRdb passed the 5' RACE reads through MiXCR, listing each CDR3 protein once. The sample includes 1.4 million or so distinct CDR3 sequences, 35% to 45% of them seen just once. The chain carries TRBV29-1 and TRBJ2-5; D perhaps matches TRBD2 (7 bases). The specimen sequenced was blood. The receptor's source is a woman aged 18-29 years in good health. CDR3 loop: CSADRGASPETQYF. Written as DNA, the CDR3 is TGCAGCGCAGATCGGGGGGCGTCCCCGGAGACCCAGTACTTC.